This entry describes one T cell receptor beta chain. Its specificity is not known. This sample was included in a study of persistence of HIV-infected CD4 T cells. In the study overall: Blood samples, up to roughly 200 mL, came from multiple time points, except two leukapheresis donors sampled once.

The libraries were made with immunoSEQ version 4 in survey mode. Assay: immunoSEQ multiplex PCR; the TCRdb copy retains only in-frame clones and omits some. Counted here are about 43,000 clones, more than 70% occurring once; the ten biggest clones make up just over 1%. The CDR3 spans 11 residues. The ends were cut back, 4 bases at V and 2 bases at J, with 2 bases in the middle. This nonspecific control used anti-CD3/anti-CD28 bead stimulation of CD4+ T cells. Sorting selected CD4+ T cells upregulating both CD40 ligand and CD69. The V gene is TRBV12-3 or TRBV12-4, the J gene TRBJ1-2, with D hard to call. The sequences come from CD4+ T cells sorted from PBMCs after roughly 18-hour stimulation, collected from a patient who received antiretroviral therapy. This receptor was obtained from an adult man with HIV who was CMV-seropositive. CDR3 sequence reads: CASSYNYGYTF. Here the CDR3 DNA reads TGTGCCAGCAGTTACAACTATGGCTACACCTTC.